This TCR beta chain was identified in a study of CD8 T cells in Susac syndrome. V lost 3 bases and J 1 base, leaving 9 bases between the germline ends. The CDR3 runs to 14 residues. Germline-derived CDR1 and CDR2 are MDHEN and SYDVKM. This clonotype was counted a single time. An amount of RNA that ranged from roughly 0.45 to 1 ug was reverse transcribed with random hexamers. Each CDR3 protein is one row after TCRdb ran MiXCR on the immunoSEQ multiplex PCR reads. Found here are some 150,000 distinct CDR3 sequences, around 95% of them singletons; the top ten hold around 0.21%. Sequencing input: CD8+ T cells from PBMCs. This clonotype was sampled from a human donor with multiple sclerosis. The chain joins TRBV28 to TRBJ1-2; D might be TRBD1 (6 bases). The CDR3 region has the DNA TGTGCCAGCAGTTTTGGGGACAATAACTATGGCTACACCTTC. This gives the protein CASSFGDNNYGYTF.